This T cell receptor (beta chain) was profiled in a study of cytomegalovirus exposure and HLA in healthy donors. Overall study findings and caveats: Later work showed greater clonal expansion in HLA-associated TCR beta chains than in equally common others. Per a later analysis, fewer than 20,000 TCR beta sequences showed association with HLA alleles at 0.05 false discovery rate.

About this clone itself: Its antigen is unidentified. Sequence at one end of the junction differs from germline and may be a read error.

The study ran its PCR with 60 Vbeta and 13 Jbeta primers. Clones were read by immunoSEQ multiplex PCR, and TCRdb kept only the in-frame ones, dropping some. Altogether some 200,000 clones are present, around 75% being singletons, with the ten largest covering roughly 0.4%. From germline, CDR1 is SGHVS and CDR2 FNYEAQ. There are 13 residues in the CDR3. The sequence derives from a male donor in good health and CMV-seropositive. The chain links TRBV7-6 to TRBJ2-7, with D uncertain. What was sequenced was PBMCs. CDR3 region: CASSPTQASLQNF. CDR3 nucleotides: TGTGCCAGCAGCCCAACCCAAGCCTCCCTTCAAAACTTC.